What follows describes a single T cell receptor beta chain. Antigen specificity is unknown. The CDR3 totals 12 residues. Trimming took 4 bases from V and 11 from J, leaving 14 bases between them. Per the germline V gene, CDR1 is ENHRY and CDR2 is SYGVKD. The sample comes from a study of cytomegalovirus exposure and HLA in healthy donors. Study-wide results and limits: The authors confirmed in vitro that three CMV-associated chains were specific for CMV antigens.

PCR amplification relied on 60 Vbeta primers (plus 13 Jbeta primers). Generated by immunoSEQ multiplex PCR, the TCRdb table keeps only in-frame clones and is missing some. The sample shows a few hundred thousand clones, 84% of them seen only once. The specimen was PBMCs. The chain uses TRBV10-3 and TRBJ1-1; unclear D gene. The sequence derives from a woman aged 40 to 49 in good health and CMV-seropositive. CDR3 region: CAISGFGVFAFF. The CDR3 DNA is TGTGCCATCAGTGGCTTCGGAGTATTTGCTTTCTTT.